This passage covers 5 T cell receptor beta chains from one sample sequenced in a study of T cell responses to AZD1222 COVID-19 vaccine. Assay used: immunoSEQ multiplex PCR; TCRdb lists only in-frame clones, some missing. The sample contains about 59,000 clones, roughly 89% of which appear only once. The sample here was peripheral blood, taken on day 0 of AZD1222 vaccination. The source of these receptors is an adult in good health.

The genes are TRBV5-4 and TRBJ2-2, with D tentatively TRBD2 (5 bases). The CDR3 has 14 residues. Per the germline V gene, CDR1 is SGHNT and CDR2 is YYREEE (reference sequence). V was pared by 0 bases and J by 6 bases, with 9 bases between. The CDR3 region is CASSLAAGAGELFF. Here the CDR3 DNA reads TGTGCCAGCAGCTTGGCCGCGGGCGCCGGGGAGCTGTTTTTT.

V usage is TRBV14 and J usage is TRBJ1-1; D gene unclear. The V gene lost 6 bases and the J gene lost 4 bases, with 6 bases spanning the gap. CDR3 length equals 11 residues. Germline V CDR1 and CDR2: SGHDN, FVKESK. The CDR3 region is CASSRGTEAFF. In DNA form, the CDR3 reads TGTGCCAGCAGTCGGGGCACTGAAGCTTTCTTT.

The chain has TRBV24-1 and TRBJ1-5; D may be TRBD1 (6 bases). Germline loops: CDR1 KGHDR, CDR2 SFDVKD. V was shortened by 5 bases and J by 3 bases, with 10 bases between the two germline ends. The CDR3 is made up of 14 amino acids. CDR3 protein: CATSAGGFNQPQHF. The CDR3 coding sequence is TGTGCCACCAGTGCCGGGGGCTTCAATCAGCCCCAGCATTTT.

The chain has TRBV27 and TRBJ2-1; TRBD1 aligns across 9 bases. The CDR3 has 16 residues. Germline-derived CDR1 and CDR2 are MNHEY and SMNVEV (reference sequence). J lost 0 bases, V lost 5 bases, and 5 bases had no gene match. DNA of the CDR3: TGTGCCAGCAGTACCTCGGACAGGGGCTCCTACAATGAGCAGTTCTTC. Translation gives CASSTSDRGSYNEQFF.

CDR3: CASSPTGYEQYF. DNA of the CDR3: TGTGCCAGCAGCCCAACCGGCTACGAGCAGTACTTC. The chain has TRBV7-9 and TRBJ2-7; D not resolved. V shed 5 bases and J shed 3 bases, with 8 bases lying between them. CDR1 and CDR2 (germline): SEHNR, FQNEAQ (reference sequence). The CDR3 runs to 12 residues.